Listed below are T cell receptor beta chains from one sample, sequenced in a study of OX40 agonist ivuxolimab in advanced cancers. Assay: immunoSEQ multiplex PCR; the TCRdb copy retains only in-frame clones and omits some. The sample has fewer than 95,000 clones, roughly 90% seen once; the top ten hold about 3.6%. Sequenced material: CD4+ or CD8+ T cells sorted from blood, taken in a trial of the OX40 agonist ivuxolimab. The source of these receptors is an adult with an advanced solid tumor such as melanoma, head and neck, liver or kidney cancer. Both conserved end residues are part of each CDR3. Fields, in order: V gene, CDR3 length, J gene, CDR3 protein.

>TRBV27|15|TRBJ2-1
CASGVAGGTYNEQFF
>TRBV7-9|17|TRBJ2-1
CASSITRLTSVRNEQFF
>TRBV7-9|15|TRBJ2-1
CASKSGGRMYNEQFF
>TRBV6-1|16|TRBJ1-2
CASSEAENRVFYGYTF
>TRBV5-4|14|TRBJ2-7
CASSFPGVPHEQYF
>TRBV6-5|13|TRBJ1-2
CASSYSMDRGYTF
>TRBV7-8|13|TRBJ1-1
CASSPVMNTEAFF
>TRBV15|15|TRBJ2-1
CATSREMGDYNEQFF
>TRBV27|14|TRBJ2-3
CASSLGGSTDTQYF
>TRBV13|13|TRBJ2-1
CASKGLSYNEQFF
>TRBV10-1|12|TRBJ1-1
CASSDGGLEAFF
>TRBV15|13|TRBJ2-7
CATGDGEDYEQYF
>TRBV2|13|TRBJ2-1
CASSVSGRGEQFF
>TRBV27|15|TRBJ2-5
CASSLGAGGRETQYF
>TRBV19|16|TRBJ1-5
CASSIEFNQVRQPQHF
>TRBV11-2|12|TRBJ2-2
CASPGGTGELFF
>TRBV27|13|TRBJ1-1
CADRQGYMAEAFF
>TRBV13|12|TRBJ2-3
CASRGGKDTQYF
>TRBV6-6|15|TRBJ2-2
CASSHIAENTGELFF
>TRBV28|14|TRBJ2-5
CASSFLGFQETQYF
>TRBV5-4|16|TRBJ2-7
CASSLAGGTWGYEQYF
>TRBV11-2|15|TRBJ1-1
CASSRQGGAGTEAFF
>TRBV7-9|17|TRBJ2-7
CASSLKTSGGFSYEQYF
>TRBV9|15|TRBJ1-2
CASSQTFAGADGYTF
>TRBV10-2|14|TRBJ2-7
CASSTAGFSYEQYF
>TRBV27|14|TRBJ2-7
CASSSVRGPYEQYF
>TRBV2|11|TRBJ1-1
CASSGRTEAFF
>TRBV13|12|TRBJ2-7
CASSSSPGEQYF
>TRBV19|11|TRBJ1-5
CASSLGEPQHF
>TRBV15|15|TRBJ2-1
CATSTSGGPRNEQFF
>TRBV11-3|13|TRBJ2-3
CASSSESTDTQYF
>TRBV5-5|14|TRBJ2-5
CASSLFAIQETQYF
>TRBV18|14|TRBJ2-7
CASSPPDSAYEQYF
>TRBV30|13|TRBJ1-3
CAWREGSGNTIYF
>TRBV7-6|14|TRBJ2-1
CASSFGTTYNEQFF
>TRBV27|13|TRBJ2-7
CASSLSPLYEQYF
>TRBV5-1|11|TRBJ2-2
CASSRTGELFF
>TRBV9|13|TRBJ1-1
CASSGDSTTEAFF
>TRBV21-1|17|TRBJ2-1
CASSNWLTDPTYNEQFF
>TRBV13|17|TRBJ2-2
CASSLGRGTGDTGELFF
>TRBV7-9|18|TRBJ2-7
CASSSLAPRGQETYEQYF
>TRBV6-1|11|TRBJ2-3
CASSAGNAQSF
>TRBV6-5|16|TRBJ2-1
CASSYVLGGGQDEQFF
>TRBV19|12|TRBJ1-4
CAAGGLYEKLFF
>TRBV5-1|13|TRBJ2-7
CASSLGSVYEQYF
>TRBV11-2|14|TRBJ1-1
CASSLSQGASEAFF
>TRBV11-2|17|TRBJ2-7
CASSSDPGTGVWSEQYF
>TRBV29-1|15|TRBJ2-6
CSVFNDHSGANVLTF